This T cell receptor (beta chain) is from a study of blood T cell repertoires in COVID-19. Across the study: From the United States, Italy and Spain came samples of acute and convalescent COVID-19. PBMCs, B-cell-depleted T cells, or T cells were the source of the cDNA or gDNA that made up the material.

This CDR3 has 16 amino acids. Trimming shortened V by 1 base and J by 4 bases, and 15 bases separated the two germline ends. In germline, CDR1 is SGHTA, CDR2 FQGNSA. TCRdb keeps only in-frame clones here, not all; method: immunoSEQ multiplex PCR. The table includes some 300,000 clones, roughly nine tenths detected once. Resolution of symptoms, clearance, or two negative PCRs was present in recovered Cohort 3 donors. The TCR originated in a woman under 40 who had recovered from COVID-19. The sample was PBMCs or T cells enriched from blood (not recorded which). V and J are TRBV7-2 and TRBJ2-3, with D maybe TRBD1 (5 bases). The CDR3 sequence is CASSLGVQGGSDTQYF. Here the CDR3 DNA reads TGTGCCAGCAGCTTAGGTGTTCAGGGCGGATCAGATACGCAGTATTTT. The complete variable domain, with remaining parts taken from reference TRBV7-2 and TRBJ2-3, reads GAGVSQSPSNKVTEKGKDVELRCDPISGHTALYWYRQSLGQGLEFLIYFQGNSAPDKSGLPSDRFSAERTGGSVSTLTIQRTQQEDSAVYLCASSLGVQGGSDTQYFGPGTRLTVL.